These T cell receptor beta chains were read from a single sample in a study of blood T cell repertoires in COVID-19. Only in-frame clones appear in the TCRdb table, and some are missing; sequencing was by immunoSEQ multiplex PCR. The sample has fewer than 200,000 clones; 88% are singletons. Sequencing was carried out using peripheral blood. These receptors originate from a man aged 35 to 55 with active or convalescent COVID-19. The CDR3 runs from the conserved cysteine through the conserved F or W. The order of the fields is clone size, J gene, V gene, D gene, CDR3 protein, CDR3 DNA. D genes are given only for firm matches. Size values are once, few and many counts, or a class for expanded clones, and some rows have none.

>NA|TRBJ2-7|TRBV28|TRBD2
CASSVPGLAKPEQYF
TGTGCCAGCAGTGTACCGGGACTAGCTAAACCCGAGCAGTACTTC
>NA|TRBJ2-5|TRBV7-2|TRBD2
CASSFGTSGRETQYF
TGTGCCAGCAGCTTCGGGACTAGCGGGAGAGAGACCCAGTACTTC
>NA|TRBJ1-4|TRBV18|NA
CASSLRPGSEKLFF
TGTGCCAGCTCACTTAGGCCGGGGAGTGAAAAACTGTTTTTT
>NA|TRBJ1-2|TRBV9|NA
CASSSRQDRDYGYTF
TGTGCCAGCAGCTCAAGACAGGATCGGGACTATGGCTACACCTTC
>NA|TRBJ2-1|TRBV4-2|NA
CASSQMTGTEQFF
TGTGCCAGCAGCCAAATGACAGGCACTGAGCAGTTCTTC
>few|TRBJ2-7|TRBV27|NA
CASSYQGYEQYF
TGTGCCAGCAGCTACCAGGGCTACGAGCAGTACTTC
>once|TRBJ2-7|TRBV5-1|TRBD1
CASSLLAGGSYEQYF
TGCGCCAGCAGCTTGTTGGCAGGGGGCTCCTACGAGCAGTACTTC
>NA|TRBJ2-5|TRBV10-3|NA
CAITAQKQETQYF
TGTGCCATCACGGCACAGAAACAAGAGACCCAGTACTTC
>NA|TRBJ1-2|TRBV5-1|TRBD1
CASSLVAGQGYGYTF
TGCGCCAGCAGCTTGGTAGCAGGACAGGGCTATGGCTACACCTTC
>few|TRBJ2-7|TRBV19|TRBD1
CASSRQGNYEQYF
TGTGCCAGTAGTAGACAGGGCAACTACGAGCAGTACTTC
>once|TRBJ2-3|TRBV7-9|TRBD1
CATTAGTGGTDTQYF
TGTGCCACCACCGCCGGGACAGGGGGCACAGATACGCAGTATTTT
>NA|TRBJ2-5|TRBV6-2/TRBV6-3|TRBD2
CASSYPRGTSGGAQTQYF
TGTGCCAGCAGTTACCCCCGCGGGACTAGCGGGGGGGCGCAGACCCAGTACTTC
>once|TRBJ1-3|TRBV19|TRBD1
CASSTGQGDTIYF
TGTGCCAGTAGTACCGGACAGGGGGACACCATATATTTT
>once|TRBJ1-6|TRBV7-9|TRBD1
CASSTGGGNSPLHF
TGTGCCAGCAGCACAGGGGGTGGGAATTCACCCCTCCACTTT
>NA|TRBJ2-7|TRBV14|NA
CASSQDTRGYEQYF
TGTGCCAGCAGCCAAGATACCAGGGGCTACGAGCAGTACTTC
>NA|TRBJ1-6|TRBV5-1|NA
CASSWGGTINSPLHF
TGCGCCAGCAGCTGGGGGGGGACAATCAATTCACCCCTCCACTTT
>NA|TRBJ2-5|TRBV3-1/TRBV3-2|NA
CASRLHGQETQYF
TGTGCCAGCAGACTGCACGGGCAAGAGACCCAGTACTTC
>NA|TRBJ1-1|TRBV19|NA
CASSIGQYFMNTEAFF
TGTGCCAGTAGTATAGGACAGTACTTCATGAACACTGAAGCTTTCTTT
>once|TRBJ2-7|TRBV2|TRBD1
CASSDRGINEQYF
TGTGCCAGCAGCGACAGGGGTATCAACGAGCAGTACTTC
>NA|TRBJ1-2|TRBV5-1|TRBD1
CASSTDRGGYTF
TGCGCCAGCAGCACTGACAGGGGCGGCTACACCTTC
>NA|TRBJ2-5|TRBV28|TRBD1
CASYKAGRGKQETQYF
TGTGCCAGCTACAAGGCGGGCAGGGGGAAGCAAGAGACCCAGTACTTC
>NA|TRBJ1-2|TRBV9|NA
CASSVALTGPYGYTF
TGTGCCAGCAGCGTAGCTTTGACAGGCCCCTATGGCTACACCTTC
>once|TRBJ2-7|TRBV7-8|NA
CASSPRRDGLSYEQYF
TGTGCCAGCAGCCCTAGGCGGGACGGGCTCTCCTACGAGCAGTACTTC
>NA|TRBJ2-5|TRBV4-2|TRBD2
CASSQGTSGRLYQETQYF
TGTGCCAGCAGCCAAGGGACTAGCGGGAGGCTCTACCAAGAGACCCAGTACTTC
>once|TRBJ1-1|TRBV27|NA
CASTRGSVNTEAFF
TGTGCCAGCACCCGCGGCAGTGTGAACACTGAAGCTTTCTTT
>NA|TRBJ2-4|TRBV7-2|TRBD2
CASSAGVGPFQYF
TGTGCCAGCAGCGCGGGGGTCGGGCCCTTTCAGTACTTC
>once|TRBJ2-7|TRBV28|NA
CASSLRSYEQYF
TGTGCCAGCAGTTTACGTAGCTACGAGCAGTACTTC
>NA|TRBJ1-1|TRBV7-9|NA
CASGLGLRLDGEAFF
TGTGCCAGCGGACTGGGTTTGAGACTAGACGGTGAAGCTTTCTTT
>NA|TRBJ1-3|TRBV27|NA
CASSSLAGGNTIYF
TGTGCCAGCAGTTCGCTTGCGGGGGGAAACACCATATATTTT
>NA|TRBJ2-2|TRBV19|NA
CASSIRENTGELFF
TGTGCCAGTAGTATCAGGGAAAACACCGGGGAGCTGTTTTTT
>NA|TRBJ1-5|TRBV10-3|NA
CAISDPTHPTNQPQHF
TGTGCCATCAGTGACCCAACTCACCCAACCAATCAGCCCCAGCATTTT
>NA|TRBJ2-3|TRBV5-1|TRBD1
CASSLYRDSSTDTQYF
TGCGCCAGCAGCTTATACAGGGACAGTAGCACAGATACGCAGTATTTT
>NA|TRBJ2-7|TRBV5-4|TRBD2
CASSLSGTSEQYF
TGTGCCAGCAGCTTATCGGGGACTAGCGAGCAGTACTTC
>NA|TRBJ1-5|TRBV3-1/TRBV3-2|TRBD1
CASSQQGAFQPQHF
TGTGCCAGCAGCCAACAGGGGGCGTTTCAGCCCCAGCATTTT
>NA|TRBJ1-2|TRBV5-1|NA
CASSTEMPQTQGYTF
TGCGCCAGCAGTACAGAGATGCCCCAAACGCAGGGCTACACCTTC
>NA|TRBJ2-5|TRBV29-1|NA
CSGQAAQETQYF
TGCAGCGGACAAGCGGCACAAGAGACCCAGTACTTC
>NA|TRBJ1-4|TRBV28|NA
CASSSPVGPLELFF
TGTGCCAGCAGTTCCCCGGTAGGGCCACTAGAACTGTTTTTT
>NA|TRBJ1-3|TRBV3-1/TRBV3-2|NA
CASSLGGSSGNTIYF
TGTGCCAGCAGCCTTGGGGGGTCCTCTGGAAACACCATATATTTT
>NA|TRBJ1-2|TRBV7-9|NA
CASSSTERGYTF
TGTGCCAGCAGCTCGACAGAACGCGGCTACACCTTC
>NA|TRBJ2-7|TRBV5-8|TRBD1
CASSQGQGTSYEQYF
TGTGCCAGCAGCCAAGGACAGGGGACATCCTACGAGCAGTACTTC
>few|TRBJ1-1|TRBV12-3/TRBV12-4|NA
CASREPPYPAFF
TGTGCCAGCAGGGAGCCGCCATATCCAGCTTTCTTT
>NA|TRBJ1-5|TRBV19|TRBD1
CASKGAAQPQHF
TGTGCCAGCAAGGGGGCTGCTCAGCCCCAGCATTTT